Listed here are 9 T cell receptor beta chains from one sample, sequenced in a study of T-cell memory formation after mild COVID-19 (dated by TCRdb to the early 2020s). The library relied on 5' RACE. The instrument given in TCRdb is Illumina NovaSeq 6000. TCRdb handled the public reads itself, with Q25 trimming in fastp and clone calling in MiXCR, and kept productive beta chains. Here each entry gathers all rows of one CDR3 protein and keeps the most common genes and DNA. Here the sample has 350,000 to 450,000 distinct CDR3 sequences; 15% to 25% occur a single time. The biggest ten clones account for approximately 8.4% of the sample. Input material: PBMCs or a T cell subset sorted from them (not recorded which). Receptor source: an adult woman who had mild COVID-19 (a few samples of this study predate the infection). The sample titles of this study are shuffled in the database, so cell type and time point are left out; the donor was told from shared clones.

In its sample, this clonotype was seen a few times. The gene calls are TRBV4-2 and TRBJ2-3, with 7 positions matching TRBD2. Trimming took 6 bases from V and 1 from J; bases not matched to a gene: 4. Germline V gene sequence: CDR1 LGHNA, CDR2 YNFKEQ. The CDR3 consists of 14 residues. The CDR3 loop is CASRGTSGTDTQYF. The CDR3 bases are TGTGCCAGCAGGGGCACTAGCGGCACAGATACGCAGTATTTT.

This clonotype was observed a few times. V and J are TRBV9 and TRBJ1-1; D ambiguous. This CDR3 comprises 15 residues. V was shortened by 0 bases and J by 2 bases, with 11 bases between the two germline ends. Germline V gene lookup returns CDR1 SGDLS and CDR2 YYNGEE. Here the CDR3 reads CASSVAMQLNTEAFF. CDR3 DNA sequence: TGTGCCAGCAGCGTAGCTATGCAGCTTAACACTGAAGCTTTCTTT.

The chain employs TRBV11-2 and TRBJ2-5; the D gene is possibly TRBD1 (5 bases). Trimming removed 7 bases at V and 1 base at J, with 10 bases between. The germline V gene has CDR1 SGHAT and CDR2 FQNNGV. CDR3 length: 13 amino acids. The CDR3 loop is CASKLGAQETQYF. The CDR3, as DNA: TGTGCCAGCAAACTTGGGGCCCAAGAGACCCAGTACTTC.

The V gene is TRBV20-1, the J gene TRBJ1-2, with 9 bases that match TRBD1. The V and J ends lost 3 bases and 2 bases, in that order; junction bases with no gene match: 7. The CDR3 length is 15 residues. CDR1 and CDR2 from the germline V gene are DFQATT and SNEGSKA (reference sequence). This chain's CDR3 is CSARPTGTGNYGYTF. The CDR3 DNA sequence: TGCAGTGCTAGGCCCACCGGGACAGGGAACTATGGCTACACCTTC.

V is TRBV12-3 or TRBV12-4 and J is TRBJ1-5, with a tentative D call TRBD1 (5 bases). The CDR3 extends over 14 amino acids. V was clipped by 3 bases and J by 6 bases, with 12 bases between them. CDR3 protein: CASSFGGKSQPQHF. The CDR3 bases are TGTGCCAGCAGTTTCGGGGGGAAAAGTCAGCCCCAGCATTTT.

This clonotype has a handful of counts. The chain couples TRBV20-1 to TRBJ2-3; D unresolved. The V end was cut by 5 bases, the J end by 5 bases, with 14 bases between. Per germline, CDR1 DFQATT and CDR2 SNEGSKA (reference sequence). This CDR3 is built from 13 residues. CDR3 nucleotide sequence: TGCAGTGCTCCAGCCGCGAGAAGAGATACGCAGTATTTT. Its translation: CSAPAARRDTQYF.

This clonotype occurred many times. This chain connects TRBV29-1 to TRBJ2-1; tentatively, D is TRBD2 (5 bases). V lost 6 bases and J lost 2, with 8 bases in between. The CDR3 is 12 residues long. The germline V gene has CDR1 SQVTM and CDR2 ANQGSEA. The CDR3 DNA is TGCAGCGTATCCGGGACCTACAATGAGCAGTTCTTC. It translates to CSVSGTYNEQFF.

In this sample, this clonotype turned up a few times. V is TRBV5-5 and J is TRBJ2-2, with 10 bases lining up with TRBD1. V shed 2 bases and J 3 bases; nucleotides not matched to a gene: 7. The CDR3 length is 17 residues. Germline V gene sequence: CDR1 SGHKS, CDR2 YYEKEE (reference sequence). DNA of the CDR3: TGTGCCAGCAGCTTTTTTCCGGGACAGGGGTACACCGGGGAGCTGTTTTTT. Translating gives CASSFFPGQGYTGELFF.

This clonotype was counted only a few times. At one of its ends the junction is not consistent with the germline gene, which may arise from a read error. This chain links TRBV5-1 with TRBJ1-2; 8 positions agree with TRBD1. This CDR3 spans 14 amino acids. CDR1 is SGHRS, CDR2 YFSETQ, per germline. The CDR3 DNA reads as TGCGCCAGCAGCCCATGGGGACAGGAGGACCTTCGCGCCTTC. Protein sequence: CASSPWGQEDLRAF.